This TCR beta chain was sequenced in a study of cytomegalovirus exposure and HLA in healthy donors. The study, taken as a whole, reports: Several top significant clusters appeared, in a later analysis, to be linked to common viral pathogens. Cytomegalovirus-associated status was assigned to around 160 TCR beta chains. Available immune exposure information covered CMV serostatus only. For presence/absence analyses, sequencing depth was assumed to be roughly uniform across donors.

Note on this clone: The antigen is undetermined.

The PCR was carried out with 60 Vbeta primers and 13 Jbeta primers. Produced via immunoSEQ multiplex PCR; TCRdb's table is partial and in-frame only. Of approximately 160,000 clones listed, less than 85% are singletons. Per the germline V gene, CDR1 is LNHDA and CDR2 is SQIVND (reference sequence). The length of the CDR3 is 15 residues. Unmatched junction bases numbered 4, after V lost 4 bases and J lost 1 base. This TCR was sampled from a male donor in good health and CMV-seronegative. The chain has TRBV19 and TRBJ1-1; 9 bases agree with TRBD1. The sequencing sample was made of PBMCs. The CDR3 DNA follows: TGTGCCAGTAGTACCGGGACAGGGTGGAACACTGAAGCTTTCTTT. Its translation: CASSTGTGWNTEAFF.